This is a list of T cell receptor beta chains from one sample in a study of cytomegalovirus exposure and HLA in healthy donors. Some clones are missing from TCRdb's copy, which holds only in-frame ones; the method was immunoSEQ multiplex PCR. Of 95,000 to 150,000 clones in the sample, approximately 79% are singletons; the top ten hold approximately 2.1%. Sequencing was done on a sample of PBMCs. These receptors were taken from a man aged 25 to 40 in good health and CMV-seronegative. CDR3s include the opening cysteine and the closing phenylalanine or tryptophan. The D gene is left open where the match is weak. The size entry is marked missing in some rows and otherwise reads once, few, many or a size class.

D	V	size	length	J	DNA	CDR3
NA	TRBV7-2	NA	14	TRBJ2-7	TGTGCCAGCAGCCTTTTAAGTGGGGCTGGCGAGCAGTACTTC	CASSLLSGAGEQYF
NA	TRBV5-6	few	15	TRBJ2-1	TGTGCCAGCAGCCTCAGGCCAAGCTCCTACAATGAGCAGTTCTTC	CASSLRPSSYNEQFF
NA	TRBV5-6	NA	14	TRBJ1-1	TGTGCCAGCAGCTTGCACGGACTCAACACTGAAGCTTTCTTT	CASSLHGLNTEAFF
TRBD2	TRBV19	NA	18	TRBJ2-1	TGTGCCACCGCCCAAGGACTAGCGGGGGGGATCTCCTACAATGAGCAGTTCTTC	CATAQGLAGGISYNEQFF
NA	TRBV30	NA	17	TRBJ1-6	TGTGCCTGGAGGCGGGGGGACGCAAGCCTTAATAATTCACCCCTCCACTTT	CAWRRGDASLNNSPLHF
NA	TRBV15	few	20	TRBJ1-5	TGTGCCACCAGCAGAGCCAGGACAGCGACCGAGATCTATAGCAATCAGCCCCAGCATTTT	CATSRARTATEIYSNQPQHF
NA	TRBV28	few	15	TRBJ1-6	TGTGCCAGCAGTCTTGCCCTTCATGTAGCCTCACCCCTCCACTTT	CASSLALHVASPLHF
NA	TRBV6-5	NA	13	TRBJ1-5	TGTGCCAGCAGGGTAGACAGAGGACAGCCCCAGCATTTT	CASRVDRGQPQHF
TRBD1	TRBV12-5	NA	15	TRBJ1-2	TGTGCTAGTGGTTTGTTTCAGGGGGCAGCGGGAGGCTACACCTTC	CASGLFQGAAGGYTF
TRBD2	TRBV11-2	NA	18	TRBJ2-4	TGTGCCAGCAGCTTAGGAGGGGCGGGGGGGCTCCAAAGAGGCATTCAGTACTTC	CASSLGGAGGLQRGIQYF
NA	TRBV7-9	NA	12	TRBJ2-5	TGTGCCAGCAGCTTACTTTTGGAGACCCAGTACTTC	CASSLLLETQYF
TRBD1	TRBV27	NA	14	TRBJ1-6	TGTGCCAGCAGTCCCCGGGACAGTAATTCACCCCTCCACTTT	CASSPRDSNSPLHF
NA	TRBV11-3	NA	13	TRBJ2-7	TGTGCCAGCAGCTTAGGCGGCGGTGGGGAGCAGTACTTC	CASSLGGGGEQYF
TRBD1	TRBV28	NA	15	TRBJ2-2	TGTGCCAGCATTCTGACAGGGGGCTTCACCGGGGAGCTGTTTTTT	CASILTGGFTGELFF
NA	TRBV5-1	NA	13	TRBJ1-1	TGCGCCAGCAGGGTTTATAGTTGGGAGGAGGCTTTCTTT	CASRVYSWEEAFF
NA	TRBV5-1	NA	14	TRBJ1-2	TGCGCCAGCAGCGCGGCGCAACAGGGCGCTGGCTACACCTTC	CASSAAQQGAGYTF
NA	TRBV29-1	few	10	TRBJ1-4	TGCAGCGCCGAGGCTGAAAAACTGTTTTTT	CSAEAEKLFF
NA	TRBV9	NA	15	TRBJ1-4	TGTGCCAGCAGCGTAGTTGGGGGGGGCAATGAAAAACTGTTTTTT	CASSVVGGGNEKLFF
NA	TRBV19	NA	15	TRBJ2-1	TGTGCCAGTAGTCAATTTGGCTTTAACGGGGATGAGCAGTTCTTC	CASSQFGFNGDEQFF
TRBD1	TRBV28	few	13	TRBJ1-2	TGTGCCAGCAGATGGCGGACAGGCAATGGCTACACCTTC	CASRWRTGNGYTF
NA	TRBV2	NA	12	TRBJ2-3	TGTGTCAGCATGGGGGCTCGTCGGGCGCAGTATTTT	CVSMGARRAQYF
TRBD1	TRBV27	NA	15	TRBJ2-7	TGTGCCAGCAAAATCTCGGACAGGCCGTTTTTCGAGCAGTACTTC	CASKISDRPFFEQYF
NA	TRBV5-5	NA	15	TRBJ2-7	TGTGCCAGCAGCTTGTTCCACGTTGATCGAGGCGAGCAGTACTTC	CASSLFHVDRGEQYF
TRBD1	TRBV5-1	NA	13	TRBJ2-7	TGCGCCAGCAGCGGGGGACAGGAGTACGAGCAGTACTTC	CASSGGQEYEQYF
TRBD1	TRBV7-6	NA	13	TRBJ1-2	TGTGCCAGCAGCTCGACAGGGGGTTATGGCTACACCTTC	CASSSTGGYGYTF
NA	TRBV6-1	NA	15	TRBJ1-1	TGTGCCAGCAGTGATCCTTGGGGGGTCGGGGTTGAAGCTTTCTTT	CASSDPWGVGVEAFF
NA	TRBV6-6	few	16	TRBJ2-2	TGTGCCAGCAGTTACGGCCCCGGGGGTCGGGACGGGGAGCTGTTTTTT	CASSYGPGGRDGELFF
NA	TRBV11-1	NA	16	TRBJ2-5	TGTGCCAGCAGCCTAACTAGCTGGGCTTTACAAGAGACCCAGTACTTC	CASSLTSWALQETQYF
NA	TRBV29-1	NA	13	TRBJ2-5	TGCAGCCTACCTGGACTAACGGGAGAGACCCAGTACTTC	CSLPGLTGETQYF